This entry lists 32 T cell receptor beta chains sequenced from one sample in a study of CD8+ T cells in alopecia areata. RNA was isolated and reverse transcribed to cDNA, the sequencing template. Measured with immunoSEQ multiplex PCR; TCRdb has only the in-frame clones, and not every one. The sample consists of some 170,000 clones, around 63% of them appearing once. The sample in question was CD4+ T cells sorted from blood, obtained at week 0. These receptors all stem from a human donor with alopecia areata.

This clone appeared a single time. The chain combines TRBV29-1 with TRBJ1-2; tentative D call: TRBD1 (6 bases). The V gene's germline CDR1 is SQVTM and CDR2 ANQGSEA. CDR3 length: 13 residues. Trimming stripped 4 bases from V and 7 bases from J, with 16 bases between. CDR3 bases: TGCAGCGTTGGGTTAGCGGGGGCGGTTGGCTACACCTTC. Protein: CSVGLAGAVGYTF.

In regard to this clone: The same CDR3 can be traced to other DNA sequences in this sample. The chain links TRBV19 to TRBJ2-5; no clear D. From germline, CDR1 is LNHDA and CDR2 SQIVND (reference sequence). V lost 3 bases and J 1 base, leaving 6 bases between the germline ends. This CDR3 comprises 13 residues. CDR3 loop: CASSIGVQETQYF. In DNA, the CDR3 is TGTGCCAGTAGTATTGGGGTCCAAGAGACCCAGTACTTC.

The chain has TRBV15 and TRBJ2-7; weak D call: TRBD2 (5 bases). CDR1 is LNHNV and CDR2 is YYDKDF in the germline V gene (reference sequence). This CDR3 comprises 16 residues. V lost 0 bases to trimming and J lost 3 bases, with 15 bases between them. CDR3 nucleotide sequence: TGTGCCACCAGCAGAGATAAAGGCCAGAGCGGCTACGAGCAGTACTTC. Amino acids: CATSRDKGQSGYEQYF.

V and J are TRBV6-6 and TRBJ2-7; either TRBD1 or TRBD2 may supply D (5 bases each). V lost 1 base, J lost 0 bases, and 10 bases lay in between. The CDR3 has 15 residues. Germline CDR1 MNHNY, CDR2 SVGAGI (reference sequence). As DNA, the CDR3 is TGTGCCAGCAGTTACTTTGCAGGGAGCTCCTACGAGCAGTACTTC. Protein: CASSYFAGSSYEQYF.

This clone appeared a few times. The CDR3 bases are TGTGCCAGCAGTGAAGCACTAGCGGGGGGTGAGCAGTACTTC. Translating it yields CASSEALAGGEQYF. This chain links TRBV25-1 with TRBJ2-7; TRBD2 matches at 12 bases. Germline V lookup: CDR1 MGHDK, CDR2 SYGVNS. The CDR3 runs to 14 residues. V lost 2 bases and J lost 7; bases outside the gene matches: 3.

The CDR3 protein is CAWKGQGNEKLFF. Here the CDR3 DNA reads TGTGCCTGGAAAGGACAGGGAAATGAAAAACTGTTTTTT. This chain connects TRBV30 to TRBJ1-4; 8 bases line up with TRBD1. Trimming at V came to 4 bases and at J to 5 bases, leaving 3 bases not matched to a gene. Germline V gene sequence: CDR1 GTSNPN, CDR2 SVGIG (reference sequence). The CDR3 sequence is 13 residues long.

This chain uses TRBV4-1 with TRBJ1-4, with D unclear. V was trimmed by 1 base and J by 8 bases, leaving 11 bases between them. The CDR3 totals 14 residues. Germline CDR1 is MGHRA and CDR2 is YSYEKL. CDR3 sequence reads: CASSQGGNREKLFF. The CDR3 DNA follows: TGCGCCAGCAGCCAAGGGGGAAATCGCGAAAAACTGTTTTTT.

A few counts support this clone. The CDR3 protein is CASSQGVSETQYF. CDR3 DNA: TGCGCCAGCAGCCAAGGGGTTTCCGAGACCCAGTACTTC. The chain links TRBV4-3 to TRBJ2-5; D is uncertain. CDR1 and CDR2 from the germline V gene are LGHNA and YSLEER. V lost 1 base and J 5 bases, leaving 8 bases between the germline ends. The CDR3 runs to 13 residues.

This chain joins TRBV7-4 and TRBJ1-5; D is unclear. The CDR3 extends over 13 amino acids. Trimming took off 3 bases at V and 6 bases at J, with 9 bases between the two ends. Germline CDR1 reads SGHVT; CDR2 reads SQSDAQ. CDR3 sequence reads: CASSFLRIQPQHF. CDR3 DNA sequence: TGTGCCAGCAGCTTTTTGAGGATTCAGCCCCAGCATTTT.

CDR3: CASSSDGRPQETQYF. The CDR3 bases are TGTGCCAGCAGCTCGGACGGGAGGCCTCAAGAGACCCAGTACTTC. V is TRBV7-2 and J is TRBJ2-5; 7 bases line up with TRBD2. The V gene's germline CDR1 is SGHTA and CDR2 FQGNSA. The CDR3 consists of 15 residues. The V and J ends lost 4 bases and 2 bases, in that order; junction bases with no gene match: 7.

The gene calls are TRBV29-1 and TRBJ2-7, with 12 positions matching TRBD1. Germline CDR1 SQVTM, CDR2 ANQGSEA. The CDR3 has 14 residues. The V segment lost 7 bases and the J segment 3 bases; nucleotides outside the gene matches: 7. CDR3 residues: CSAAGTGGIYEQYF. The DNA for the CDR3 is TGCAGCGCTGCCGGGACAGGGGGCATCTACGAGCAGTACTTC.

This chain joins TRBV30 and TRBJ1-2; D gene uncertain. The CDR3 runs to 14 residues. V was pared by 2 bases and J by 5 bases, with 15 bases between. The germline CDR1 and CDR2 sequences are GTSNPN and SVGIG (reference sequence). Written as DNA, the CDR3 is TGTGCCTGGAGTACGAAGGGAGCCGTTTATGGCTACACCTTC. Encoded protein: CAWSTKGAVYGYTF. Full variable domain (rest looked up from reference TRBV30 and TRBJ1-2): SQTIHQWPATLVQPVGSPLSLECTVEGTSNPNLYWYRQAAGRGLQLLFYSVGIGQISSEVPQNLSASRPQDRQFILSSKKLLLSDSGFYLCAWSTKGAVYGYTFGSGTRLTVV.

The chain joins TRBV7-2 to TRBJ1-6; the D is unclear. Trimming took off 1 base at V and 10 bases at J, with 14 bases between the two ends. CDR1 and CDR2 (germline): SGHTA, FQGNSA. The CDR3 length is 15 residues. The CDR3 here is CASSLGLLSWSPLHF. In nucleotides, the CDR3 is TGTGCCAGCAGCTTAGGCCTACTTAGCTGGTCACCCCTCCACTTT.

This clone was seen a single time. The rearrangement links TRBV30 to TRBJ1-1; possibly TRBD1 for D (6 bases). The CDR3 covers 13 residues. The V end lost 3 bases, the J end lost 5 bases, and 13 bases lay between the germline ends. Germline CDR1 GTSNPN, CDR2 SVGIG (reference sequence). The CDR3 sequence: CAWSFGGRTEAFF. The DNA for the CDR3 is TGTGCCTGGAGCTTCGGGGGCCGAACTGAAGCTTTCTTT.

This clone has just a few counts. The V call is TRBV27, the J call TRBJ1-2, with D possibly being TRBD1 (5 bases). This CDR3 has 17 amino acids. Germline-derived CDR1 and CDR2 are MNHEY and SMNVEV (reference sequence). V shed 4 bases and J shed 8 bases, with 26 bases lying between them. The DNA for the CDR3 is TGTGCCAGCAGTTCCCTTAGTGGGAGGGACCTGTATCGGGGCTACACCTTC. This codes for CASSSLSGRDLYRGYTF.

This chain links TRBV7-8 with TRBJ2-4; TRBD1 is a possible D gene (6 bases). The CDR3 runs 17 residues. The germline V and J ends were trimmed by 1 base and 2 bases, with 15 bases remaining between them. CDR1 and CDR2 from the germline V gene are SGHVS and FQNEAQ. The CDR3 here is CASSLGRLQGPKNIQYF. DNA for the CDR3: TGTGCCAGCAGCTTAGGGCGCCTTCAGGGGCCCAAAAACATTCAGTACTTC.

This clone has more than one count but fewer than ten. The V call is TRBV6-5, the J call TRBJ2-1; 7 nucleotides agree with TRBD2. J was trimmed by 7 bases and V by 4 bases; bases with no gene match: 10. The CDR3 has 15 amino acids. The germline CDR1 and CDR2 sequences are MNHEY and SVGAGI. CDR3 loop: CASSSRRGSRNEQFF. The DNA of the CDR3 is TGTGCCAGCAGTTCTAGGCGGGGGTCAAGGAATGAGCAGTTCTTC.

The table lists this clone with a few counts. DNA of the CDR3: TGTGCCAGCACGTTCAGACCGACTAGCGGGGGTGGCGAGCAGTTCTTC. Amino acid sequence: CASTFRPTSGGGEQFF. V and J are TRBV2 and TRBJ2-1; TRBD2 matches 12 bases. Trimming removed 7 bases from V and 10 bases from J; junction bases left unmatched: 14. Germline values: CDR1 SNHLY, CDR2 FYNNEI. CDR3 length equals 16 residues.

This clone occurred a few times. The chain combines TRBV2 with TRBJ1-1; no firm D call. CDR1 and CDR2 from the germline V gene are SNHLY and FYNNEI. The CDR3 is made up of 14 amino acids. Trimming took 0 bases from V and 9 from J, leaving 14 bases between them. The CDR3 sequence is CASSEAIATAKAFF. The CDR3, as DNA: TGTGCCAGCAGTGAAGCTATCGCCACGGCTAAAGCTTTCTTT.

V and J are TRBV7-2 and TRBJ2-3; D remains ambiguous. Trimming pared 4 bases from V and 3 bases from J, leaving 14 bases between. Germline V gives CDR1 SGHTA, CDR2 FQGNSA. This CDR3 has 15 amino acids. The CDR3 here is CASSSTPFFTDTQYF. The CDR3 DNA is TGTGCCAGCAGCTCGACCCCGTTCTTTACAGATACGCAGTATTTT.

The V call is TRBV25-1, the J call TRBJ1-2; the D is unclear. Germline lookup yields CDR1 MGHDK and CDR2 SYGVNS. The CDR3 runs to 14 residues. Trimming removed 6 bases at V and 3 bases at J, with 14 bases between. The CDR3: CASRRSGVDYGYTF. CDR3 DNA sequence: TGTGCCAGCAGACGGTCAGGAGTGGACTATGGCTACACCTTC.

This chain connects TRBV7-2 to TRBJ2-1, with 12 bases aligning to TRBD2. The CDR3 runs to 15 residues. Germline V gene data show CDR1 as SGHTA and CDR2 as FQGNSA. The junction had 7 bases not matched to a gene; V was cut back by 3 bases and J by 10 bases. The CDR3 DNA reads as TGTGCCAGCAGCTTCCTAGCGGGGGGGCCGGTAGAGCAGTTCTTC. This codes for CASSFLAGGPVEQFF. Full variable domain (missing parts from reference TRBV7-2 and TRBJ2-1): GAGVSQSPSNKVTEKGKDVELRCDPISGHTALYWYRQSLGQGLEFLIYFQGNSAPDKSGLPSDRFSAERTGGSVSTLTIQRTQQEDSAVYLCASSFLAGGPVEQFFGPGTRLTVL.

The chain couples TRBV4-3 to TRBJ2-5, with 7 bases aligning to TRBD1. V trimming: 4 bases; J trimming: 5 bases; junction bases outside the gene matches: 10. Germline V gives CDR1 LGHNA, CDR2 YSLEER. This CDR3 spans 15 amino acids. CDR3 coding DNA: TGCGCCAGCAGCCCAAACAGGGGCCGGGGTGAGACCCAGTACTTC. It translates to CASSPNRGRGETQYF.

Only a few counts were recorded for this clone. The CDR3 DNA reads TGTGCCAGCAGTTGGCAGGGGGAGGCCCTCACTGAAGCTTTCTTT. Translating gives CASSWQGEALTEAFF. The chain links TRBV2 to TRBJ1-1, with 7 bases aligning to TRBD1. CDR1 is SNHLY, CDR2 FYNNEI, per germline. Trimming took 5 bases from V and 4 from J; bases not matched to a gene: 10. This CDR3 is built from 15 residues.

The chain is built from TRBV30 and TRBJ1-2; 7 positions match TRBD1. Per the germline V gene, CDR1 is GTSNPN and CDR2 is SVGIG (reference sequence). The V gene end was trimmed by 1 base and the J gene end by 8 bases; junction bases not matched to a gene: 7. The CDR3 consists of 13 residues. As DNA, the CDR3 is TGTGCCTGGAGTGGGACAGGCGCCCAAGGCTACACCTTC. This encodes CAWSGTGAQGYTF. Full variable domain (rest looked up from reference TRBV30 and TRBJ1-2): SQTIHQWPATLVQPVGSPLSLECTVEGTSNPNLYWYRQAAGRGLQLLFYSVGIGQISSEVPQNLSASRPQDRQFILSSKKLLLSDSGFYLCAWSGTGAQGYTFGSGTRLTVV.

The chain links TRBV4-1 to TRBJ2-2; TRBD2 aligns across 7 bases. The V and J ends lost 1 base and 5 bases, in that order; junction bases with no gene match: 4. Looked up from germline, CDR1 is MGHRA and CDR2 is YSYEKL. CDR3 size: 15 residues. CDR3 loop: CASSQAWGGTGELFF. As DNA, the CDR3 is TGCGCCAGCAGCCAAGCATGGGGAGGGACCGGGGAGCTGTTTTTT.

V is TRBV29-1 and J is TRBJ1-2; 9 bases line up with TRBD1. The J segment lost 4 bases and the V segment lost 5 bases, leaving 8 bases of the junction unmatched. Germline values: CDR1 SQVTM, CDR2 ANQGSEA. The CDR3 is 14 amino acids. CDR3: CSVYNRGLGYGYTF. The CDR3, as DNA: TGCAGCGTTTATAACAGGGGGCTCGGCTATGGCTACACCTTC.

The V gene is TRBV20-1, the J gene TRBJ1-2; no clear D gene. Trimming took 1 base from V and 6 from J, leaving 3 bases between them. Germline V gene sequence: CDR1 DFQATT, CDR2 SNEGSKA (reference sequence). The CDR3 loop spans 10 amino acids. The CDR3 nucleotides read TGCAGTGCTAGAGGGGATGGCTACACCTTC. It translates to CSARGDGYTF.

The chain is built from TRBV6-4 and TRBJ1-1, with D possibly TRBD1 on 6 matching bases. Trimming took off 6 bases at V and 0 bases at J, with 11 bases between the two ends. CDR3 length equals 14 residues. Germline loops: CDR1 MRHNA, CDR2 SNTAGT. The CDR3 nucleotides are TGTGCCAGCAGACCCGACAGGATGAACACTGAAGCTTTCTTT. Translating it yields CASRPDRMNTEAFF.

This clone was recorded once. The chain employs TRBV2 and TRBJ1-2; 7 bases align to TRBD1. Losses at the gene ends were 6 bases for V and 1 base for J; bases not matched to a gene: 8. Looked up from germline, CDR1 is SNHLY and CDR2 is FYNNEI. This CDR3 is built from 15 residues. The DNA for the CDR3 is TGTGCCAGCAGCCCGGGACAGCAGTTTAACTATGGCTACACCTTC. Protein product: CASSPGQQFNYGYTF.

This clone occurred a few times. The rearrangement joins TRBV29-1 to TRBJ2-1, with D unclear. Germline V gene data show CDR1 as SQVTM and CDR2 as ANQGSEA. The CDR3 extends over 13 amino acids. Trimming pared 6 bases from V and 10 bases from J, leaving 19 bases between. Here the CDR3 DNA reads TGCAGCGTAGCCCTACAACGGATTGGGGAGCAGTTCTTC. Protein product: CSVALQRIGEQFF.

Regarding this clone: At the DNA level, this CDR3 is encoded by other sequences in the same sample as well. The chain joins TRBV30 to TRBJ1-5, with unresolved D. The CDR3 has 13 amino acids. Germline CDR1 is GTSNPN and CDR2 is SVGIG (reference sequence). With 1 base removed from V and 4 bases from J, the gap between germline ends came to 8 bases. CDR3 in amino acids: CAWSGQTNQPQHF. The CDR3 DNA follows: TGTGCCTGGAGTGGGCAGACTAATCAGCCCCAGCATTTT.